This TCR beta chain was found in a study of blood T cell repertoires in COVID-19. Study context: PBMCs, B-cell-depleted T cells, or T cells provided the cDNA or gDNA that made up the material.

Enrollees, about 18 to 89 years old, lived in approximately 25 US areas. Participants reported their clinical history, and cohort assignment relied on those reports. The authors' processing: From reference gene primer amplification, estimates of nucleated cell counts were derived. Clones were read by immunoSEQ multiplex PCR, and TCRdb kept only the in-frame ones, dropping some. V and J calls and clone size are as listed in that table; D and trimming were resolved from the DNA. The data show 280,000 or so clones, with 90% seen just once and approximately 1.5% held by the top ten. Sequenced material: PBMCs or T cells enriched from blood (not recorded which). The receptor comes from a woman in her late teens or twenties with acute COVID-19.

For the CDR3, the DNA is TGTGCCAGCAGCTTAGGGTCTAGCGGGAGCTCCTACAATGAGCAGTTCTTC. Encoded protein: CASSLGSSGSSYNEQFF. The J gene is TRBJ2-1, the V gene TRBV11-2; 10 bases agree with TRBD2. V was pared by 1 base and J by 0 bases, with 3 bases of the junction left unmatched. Germline CDR1 and CDR2: SGHAT and FQNNGV. The CDR3 is 17 amino acids.